These 29 T cell receptor beta chains were sequenced from one sample in a study of blood T cell repertoires in COVID-19. Some clones are missing from TCRdb's copy, which holds only in-frame ones; the method was immunoSEQ multiplex PCR. Of 150,000 to 200,000 clones in the sample, 87% were seen once. The sequenced material came from peripheral blood. Receptors originate from a young man with active or convalescent COVID-19.

The V and J genes are TRBV9 and TRBJ2-1, with 14 positions matching TRBD2. J lost 7 bases, V lost 0 bases, and 9 bases had no gene match. This CDR3 region has 18 residues. CDR1 is SGDLS, CDR2 YYNGEE, per germline. The CDR3 region is CASSVDPSGTSGRNEQFF. CDR3 DNA: TGTGCCAGCAGCGTAGATCCTTCCGGGACTAGCGGGAGAAATGAGCAGTTCTTC.

This clone was seen a handful of times. One end of the junction does not line up with germline, which may come from a read error. J is TRBJ1-4 and V is TRBV7-7, with a weak D call TRBD1 (5 bases). The germline gives CDR1 SSHAT, CDR2 FNYEAQ (reference sequence). The CDR3 loop spans 15 amino acids. CDR3: CASSLSQGRNEKLFF. CDR3 in DNA: TGTGCTAGCAGCTTATCCCAGGGTCGCAATGAAAAACTGTTTTTT.

This clone was picked up one time. The chain combines TRBV7-9 with TRBJ2-2, with 7 bases matching TRBD1. Looked up from germline, CDR1 is SEHNR and CDR2 is FQNEAQ (reference sequence). J lost 3 bases, V lost 5 bases, and 12 bases had no gene match. The CDR3 covers 17 residues. The CDR3, as DNA: TGTGCCAGCAGCCCAGGGGCAGGGGGTTTGTACACCGGGGAGCTGTTTTTT. As protein: CASSPGAGGLYTGELFF. Full variable domain (rest looked up from reference TRBV7-9 and TRBJ2-2): DTGVSQNPRHKITKRGQNVTFRCDPISEHNRLYWYRQTLGQGPEFLTYFQNEAQLEKSRLLSDRFSAERPKGSFSTLEIQRTEQGDSAMYLCASSPGAGGLYTGELFFGEGSRLTVL.

V is TRBV19 and J is TRBJ2-2; D might be TRBD1 (5 bases). CDR1 is LNHDA and CDR2 is SQIVND in the germline V gene (reference sequence). The CDR3 runs 14 residues. V shed 3 bases and J shed 1 base, with 6 bases lying between them. The CDR3 protein is CASSIGQNTGELFF. The CDR3 DNA reads as TGTGCCAGTAGTATCGGACAGAACACCGGGGAGCTGTTTTTT.

A single count supports this clone. The gene calls are TRBV15 and TRBJ1-1, with 8 positions matching TRBD1. V trimming: 2 bases; J trimming: 4 bases; junction bases outside the gene matches: 6. The CDR3 spans 15 residues. In germline, CDR1 is LNHNV, CDR2 YYDKDF (reference sequence). CDR3 amino acids: CATSRLRQGLTEAFF. CDR3 coding DNA: TGTGCCACCAGCAGACTGAGACAGGGGCTCACTGAAGCTTTCTTT.

The chain has TRBV6-2 or TRBV6-3 and TRBJ1-1; D unresolved. Trimming removed 3 bases from V and 3 bases from J, with 14 bases in between. This CDR3 is built from 15 residues. The germline gives CDR1 MNHEY, CDR2 SVGEGT. CDR3 protein: CASSYNEGLDTEAFF. DNA of the CDR3: TGTGCCAGCAGTTATAACGAGGGATTGGACACTGAAGCTTTCTTT.

The J gene is TRBJ2-7, the V gene TRBV7-3; possibly TRBD2 for D (6 bases). The CDR3 extends over 18 amino acids. Trimming stripped 0 bases from V and 4 bases from J, with 22 bases between. Germline V gene sequence: CDR1 SGHTA, CDR2 FQGTGA. The CDR3 DNA reads as TGTGCCAGCAGCTTAACGCCAGCCGGAGGGTCCCTGGGTTACGAGCAGTACTTC. It is translated as CASSLTPAGGSLGYEQYF. The full variable domain, with the rest looked up from reference TRBV7-3 and TRBJ2-7, is GAGVSQTPSNKVTEKGKYVELRCDPISGHTALYWYRQSLGQGPEFLIYFQGTGAADDSGLPNDRFFAVRPEGSVSTLKIQRTERGDSAVYLCASSLTPAGGSLGYEQYFGPGTRLTVT.

This chain joins TRBV28 and TRBJ1-6, with TRBD1 identical over 9 bases. V lost 4 bases, J lost 9 bases, and 7 bases stayed unmatched. The CDR3 has 15 amino acids. The germline V gene has CDR1 MDHEN and CDR2 SYDVKM. CDR3: CASSSTDRGGSPLHF. The CDR3 DNA reads as TGTGCCAGCAGTTCGACGGACAGGGGAGGTTCACCCCTCCACTTT.

This chain joins TRBV3-1 (or the pseudogene TRBV3-2) and TRBJ1-2; the D is unclear. V lost 1 base to trimming and J lost 7 bases, with 4 bases between them. The CDR3 sequence is 11 residues long. The germline V gene encodes CDR1 LGHDT and CDR2 YNNKEL (reference sequence). DNA of the CDR3: TGTGCCAGCAGCCAAGGCAGTGGCTACACCTTC. Its protein product is CASSQGSGYTF.

This clone was recorded a few times. The genes are TRBV2 and TRBJ1-5, with D unclear. With 3 bases removed from V and 0 bases from J, the gap between germline ends came to 9 bases. The CDR3 length is 15 residues. The germline V gene has CDR1 SNHLY and CDR2 FYNNEI. In DNA form, the CDR3 reads TGTGCCAGCAGTGAGCCGGGTTATAGCAATCAGCCCCAGCATTTT. This sequence encodes CASSEPGYSNQPQHF.

The V gene is TRBV7-9, the J gene TRBJ1-2; 10 positions match TRBD1. V dropped 1 base and J dropped 8; count of bases not matched to a gene: 7. CDR1 SEHNR and CDR2 FQNEAQ come from the germline V gene (reference sequence). CDR3 length: 15 residues. The CDR3 loop reads CASSLEGTGAVGYTF. CDR3 in DNA: TGTGCCAGCAGCTTAGAAGGGACAGGGGCGGTCGGCTACACCTTC.

A remark on this clone: At the DNA level, this CDR3 is encoded by other sequences in the same sample as well. The chain joins TRBV5-1 to TRBJ2-3; 11 bases match TRBD2. This CDR3 is 17 amino acids long. The junction had 6 bases not matched to a gene; V was cut back by 0 bases and J by 3 bases. Germline-derived CDR1 and CDR2 are SGHRS and YFSETQ. CDR3 sequence (DNA): TGCGCCAGCAGCTTGGGGGTAGCGGGAGGGCGAACAGATACGCAGTATTTT. This sequence encodes CASSLGVAGGRTDTQYF.

V usage is TRBV7-9 and J usage is TRBJ2-7; 7 nucleotides match TRBD1. The CDR3 runs 14 residues. The germline V gene has CDR1 SEHNR and CDR2 FQNEAQ (reference sequence). J gave up 3 bases and V 1 base, and 3 bases lay outside the gene matches. CDR3 coding DNA: TGTGCCAGCAGCTTAGGAGGGACAGTCTACGAGCAGTACTTC. It codes for CASSLGGTVYEQYF.

The CDR3 DNA reads as TGTGCCAGCAGTTACCGGACAGGCATTAGGGAGACCCAGTACTTC. This sequence encodes CASSYRTGIRETQYF. The chain carries TRBV6-5 and TRBJ2-5; 7 nucleotides agree with TRBD1. This CDR3 is built from 15 residues. The junction had 8 bases not matched to a gene; V was cut back by 2 bases and J by 5 bases. In germline, CDR1 is MNHEY, CDR2 SVGAGI.

This clone occurred once. The chain employs TRBV7-9 and TRBJ1-2, with 9 bases matching TRBD1. CDR1 and CDR2 (germline): SEHNR, FQNEAQ (reference sequence). The CDR3 runs to 15 residues. The ends lost 5 bases at V and 4 bases at J; junction bases unmatched: 8. The CDR3 region is CASSRTGTGFYGYTF. CDR3 coding DNA: TGTGCCAGCAGCCGAACCGGGACAGGGTTCTATGGCTACACCTTC.

V gene TRBV9 combines with J gene TRBJ2-7, with 9 bases fitting TRBD1. CDR3 length equals 17 residues. The V and J ends lost 4 bases and 5 bases, in that order; junction bases with no gene match: 16. CDR1 and CDR2 (germline): SGDLS, YYNGEE. CDR3 DNA sequence: TGTGCCAGCAGCCTAGATGAACGCGGACAGGGGTTCAACGAGCAGTACTTC. It yields the protein CASSLDERGQGFNEQYF.

The chain combines TRBV27 with TRBJ2-2, with D maybe TRBD1 (5 bases). V shed 4 bases and J shed 6 bases, with 12 bases lying between them. Germline CDR1 MNHEY, CDR2 SMNVEV (reference sequence). This CDR3 has 14 amino acids. The CDR3 DNA is TGTGCCAGCAGTTCGGCAGGGATTCCCGGGGAGCTGTTTTTT. Its protein product is CASSSAGIPGELFF.

The chain carries TRBV6-5 and TRBJ1-2; TRBD1 matches 7 bases. CDR3 size: 15 residues. Germline values: CDR1 MNHEY, CDR2 SVGAGI. V dropped 2 bases and J dropped 4; count of bases not matched to a gene: 7. This CDR3 reads CASSYTGDSPYGYTF. Written as DNA, the CDR3 is TGTGCCAGCAGTTACACGGGGGACAGTCCCTATGGCTACACCTTC.

This chain connects TRBV11-2 to TRBJ1-5, with unresolved D. The V end lost 0 bases, the J end lost 5 bases, and 8 bases lay between the germline ends. Germline V gives CDR1 SGHAT, CDR2 FQNNGV. The CDR3 has 14 residues. Here the CDR3 reads CASSLDSSYQPQHF. DNA for the CDR3: TGTGCCAGCAGCTTAGATTCGAGCTATCAGCCCCAGCATTTT. Full variable domain (outside the CDR3, taken from reference TRBV11-2 and TRBJ1-5): EAGVAQSPRYKIIEKRQSVAFWCNPISGHATLYWYQQILGQGPKLLIQFQNNGVVDDSQLPKDRFSAERLKGVDSTLKIQPAKLEDSAVYLCASSLDSSYQPQHFGDGTRLSIL.

V is TRBV19 and J is TRBJ1-4; D ambiguous. The CDR3 sequence is 15 residues long. Trimming removed 0 bases from V and 5 bases from J, with 10 bases in between. Germline V gene lookup returns CDR1 LNHDA and CDR2 SQIVND (reference sequence). The CDR3 sequence is CASSIDLAMNEKLFF. In nucleotides, the CDR3 is TGTGCCAGTAGTATAGATCTGGCAATGAATGAAAAACTGTTTTTT.

This chain connects TRBV14 to TRBJ2-1; TRBD1 aligns across 7 bases. Germline CDR1 and CDR2: SGHDN and FVKESK. After removal of 4 bases from V and 1 base from J, the junction contained 16 bases not matched to a gene. CDR3 length: 19 residues. CDR3: CASSRREGTVASSYNEQFF. DNA for the CDR3: TGTGCCAGCAGCCGGCGAGAAGGGACAGTCGCCTCGTCCTACAATGAGCAGTTCTTC.

The chain uses TRBV19 and TRBJ1-3; D remains unclear. This CDR3 is built from 14 residues. The germline gives CDR1 LNHDA, CDR2 SQIVND (reference sequence). V was shortened by 3 bases and J by 0 bases, with 6 bases between the two germline ends. The CDR3 loop is CASSIQASGNTIYF. The CDR3 DNA sequence: TGTGCCAGTAGTATCCAGGCCTCTGGAAACACCATATATTTT.

V usage is TRBV5-4 and J usage is TRBJ2-3; a possible D gene is TRBD1 (5 bases). Trimming left V 2 bases short and J 4 bases short, with 14 bases between. CDR1 is SGHNT, CDR2 YYREEE, per germline (reference sequence). This CDR3 is 15 amino acids long. CDR3 region: CASSLWGSSPDTQYF. CDR3 bases: TGTGCCAGCAGCTTATGGGGCAGCTCCCCAGATACGCAGTATTTT.

This rearrangement joins TRBV6-1 to TRBJ1-2; TRBD1 agrees at 8 bases. CDR1 is MNHNS and CDR2 is SASEGT in the germline V gene. The CDR3 length is 13 residues. After removal of 6 bases from V and 5 bases from J, the junction contained 5 bases not matched to a gene. CDR3 bases: TGTGCCAGCAGCCCAGGGGGCACTTATGGCTACACCTTC. As protein: CASSPGGTYGYTF.

As to this clone: At one end the junction does not follow the germline gene, possibly because of a read error. The CDR3 bases are TGTGCCAGCAGCTACTCAGGGGCTACCTCTGGAAACACCATATATTTT. Its translation is CASSYSGATSGNTIYF. The genes are TRBV6-5 and TRBJ1-3, with D possibly being TRBD1 (6 bases). The CDR3 extends over 16 amino acids. Germline V gene data show CDR1 as MNHEY and CDR2 as SVGAGI.

The chain links TRBV7-7 to TRBJ2-5; tentative D call: TRBD1 (6 bases). From germline, CDR1 is SSHAT and CDR2 FNYEAQ (reference sequence). This CDR3 is built from 15 residues. V was pared by 0 bases and J by 4 bases, with 12 bases between. For the CDR3, the DNA is TGTGCCAGCAGCTTAGCGCTAAGGGGGATAGAGACCCAGTACTTC. Protein product: CASSLALRGIETQYF.

This clone was seen only once. This sequence joins TRBV4-1 and TRBJ2-1; 11 bases fit TRBD2. From germline, CDR1 is MGHRA and CDR2 YSYEKL. The trim removed 5 bases at V and 4 bases at J, leaving 7 bases unmatched. The CDR3 runs to 16 residues. Here the CDR3 DNA reads TGCGCCAGCAGCACCCGACTAGCGGGGACATACAATGAGCAGTTCTTC. Its translation: CASSTRLAGTYNEQFF.

This clone was seen once. The chain uses TRBV9 and TRBJ2-7; D not certain. V gave up 0 bases and J gave up 2 bases, with 9 bases separating them. The length of the CDR3 is 14 residues. Germline-derived CDR1 and CDR2 are SGDLS and YYNGEE. The chain's CDR3 is CASSVGRGTYEQYF. The CDR3 coding sequence is TGTGCCAGCAGCGTAGGTCGCGGAACCTACGAGCAGTACTTC.

This clone was recorded a few times. This chain uses TRBV28 with TRBJ2-3, with 9 bases lining up with TRBD2. This CDR3 region has 15 residues. Looked up from germline, CDR1 is MDHEN and CDR2 is SYDVKM. The ends lost 4 bases at V and 5 bases at J; junction bases unmatched: 7. CDR3 protein: CASSYGGGALDTQYF. CDR3 sequence (DNA): TGTGCCAGCAGTTATGGCGGGGGGGCCTTAGATACGCAGTATTTT.